What follows are 9 T cell receptor beta chains derived from one specimen sequenced in a study of OX40 agonist ivuxolimab in advanced cancers. Generated by immunoSEQ multiplex PCR, the TCRdb table keeps only in-frame clones and is missing some. This sample has roughly 56,000 clones, with 86% found just once. Sequences were derived from CD4+ or CD8+ T cells sorted from blood, sampled in a trial of the OX40 agonist ivuxolimab. The receptors stem from an adult with an advanced solid tumor such as melanoma, head and neck, liver or kidney cancer.

V and J are TRBV28 and TRBJ2-6, with D possibly being TRBD1 or TRBD2 (6 bases each). CDR3 size: 17 residues. Germline values: CDR1 MDHEN, CDR2 SYDVKM. Trimming took off 8 bases at V and 0 bases at J, with 17 bases between the two ends. The CDR3 DNA reads TGTGCCAGCCTCGGGGGCGAACTTCTCTCTGGGGCCAACGTCCTGACTTTC. Its protein product is CASLGGELLSGANVLTF. Supplemented by reference TRBV28 and TRBJ2-6, the full variable domain reads DVKVTQSSRYLVKRTGEKVFLECVQDMDHENMFWYRQDPGLGLRLIYFSYDVKMKEKGDIPEGYSVSREKKERFSLILESASTNQTSMYLCASLGGELLSGANVLTFGAGSRLTVL.

The V and J genes are TRBV12-2 and TRBJ2-3; the table's D call, TRBD2, was not checked against the DNA. TRBV12-2 is classified as a pseudogene. This CDR3 has 13 amino acids. The CDR3 coding sequence is TGTGCAAGTCGCTCGGTTGATTTAGATACGCAGTATTTT. Amino acids: CASRSVDLDTQYF.

The chain combines TRBV5-4 with TRBJ2-3; possibly TRBD2 for D (5 bases). This CDR3 has 15 residues. Germline loops: CDR1 SGHNT, CDR2 YYREEE (reference sequence). V was shortened by 0 bases and J by 0 bases, with 8 bases between the two germline ends. The CDR3 reads CASSLALASTDTQYF. The CDR3 DNA reads TGTGCCAGCAGCTTGGCCCTAGCAAGCACAGATACGCAGTATTTT.

The chain is built from TRBV5-1 and TRBJ2-5, with 11 bases fitting TRBD1. After removal of 4 bases from V and 5 bases from J, the junction contained 7 bases not matched to a gene. The CDR3 extends over 15 amino acids. The germline gives CDR1 SGHRS, CDR2 YFSETQ. CDR3 DNA sequence: TGCGCCAGCAGCCCCGGGGACAGGGGGTCGGAGACCCAGTACTTC. Protein product: CASSPGDRGSETQYF.

V gene TRBV9 combines with J gene TRBJ2-1; D gene uncertain. Trimming took off 0 bases at V and 6 bases at J, with 16 bases between the two ends. The CDR3 covers 16 residues. Germline V gene sequence: CDR1 SGDLS, CDR2 YYNGEE. The CDR3 nucleotides read TGTGCCAGCAGCGTAGAGAGGACCTGGTATTCCAATGAGCAGTTCTTC. Its protein is CASSVERTWYSNEQFF.

This clone has just one count. This chain connects TRBV6-1 to TRBJ1-1; D not resolved. The CDR3 totals 11 residues. Germline CDR1 and CDR2: MNHNS and SASEGT. V dropped 5 bases and J dropped 7 bases, with 8 bases sitting between them. In DNA form, the CDR3 reads TGTGCCAGCAGTAGCCCCTTTGAAGCTTTCTTT. Translated: CASSSPFEAFF.

The chain uses TRBV21-1 and TRBJ1-5; the tabulated D call, TRBD1, remains unverified against the DNA. TRBV21-1 corresponds to a pseudogene. The CDR3 has 16 amino acids. CDR3 loop: CASSLRIDSLNQPQHF. CDR3 DNA: TGTGCCAGCAGCTTAAGAATCGACAGCCTCAATCAGCCCCAGCATTTT.

The chain carries TRBV19 and TRBJ2-5, with a weak D call TRBD2 (6 bases). V was clipped by 4 bases and J by 1 base, with 13 bases between them. This CDR3 comprises 15 residues. Germline CDR1 is LNHDA and CDR2 is SQIVND (reference sequence). CDR3 protein: CASSRYSGRQETQYF. In DNA form, the CDR3 reads TGTGCCAGTAGTAGATATAGCGGCCGCCAAGAGACCCAGTACTTC.

This clone rates as medium-sized. V is TRBV2 and J is TRBJ2-2; D perhaps matches TRBD1 (5 bases). The CDR3 is made up of 15 amino acids. V lost 4 bases to trimming and J lost 0 bases, with 9 bases between them. Per the germline V gene, CDR1 is SNHLY and CDR2 is FYNNEI. CDR3 DNA: TGTGCCAGCAGTGTACAGGACCCGAACACCGGGGAGCTGTTTTTT. Amino acids: CASSVQDPNTGELFF.